The 10 T cell receptor beta chains below all came from one sample that was sequenced in a study of human T cells and chemical hapten exposure. From the RACE reads, TCRdb called clonotypes with MiXCR, one entry per CDR3 protein. The sample includes some 300,000 distinct CDR3 sequences, about 5% of them seen just once. Time point reported: pre-sensitization, week 0. Treatment in this sample: therapeutic diphenylcyclopropenone sensitization with weekly scalp DPC. The specimen comprised whole blood, sampled in connection with sensitization to the hapten diphenylcyclopropenone (DPC). The receptors here all came from a woman between 18 and 30 years old with alopecia areata. Some clones in this sample may be carry-over from other donors' samples.

This clonotype was picked up a small number of times. An end of the junction differs from the germline gene, which may be a read error. This chain joins TRBV7-7 and TRBJ2-5; tentatively, D is TRBD2 (6 bases). The CDR3 consists of 14 residues. Germline loops: CDR1 SSHAT, CDR2 FNYEAQ (reference sequence). This CDR3 reads CASSSTRLAETQYF. Written as DNA, the CDR3 is TGTGCTAGCAGCTCCACAAGGCTAGCGGAGACCCAGTACTTC.

At least ten counts were recorded for this clonotype. The V and J genes are TRBV5-1 and TRBJ2-3; D is perhaps TRBD2 (6 bases). This CDR3 contains 15 residues. V was trimmed by 4 bases and J by 2 bases, leaving 14 bases between them. Germline V CDR1 and CDR2: SGHRS, YFSETQ. As DNA, the CDR3 is TGCGCCAGCAGCCACGGTACTAGCATCACAGATACGCAGTATTTT. It encodes CASSHGTSITDTQYF.

The CDR3 spells CASSLSTYRGMNTEAFF. CDR3 coding DNA: TGTGCCAGCAGTTTGAGCACCTACAGGGGGATGAACACTGAAGCTTTCTTT. The rearrangement joins TRBV27 to TRBJ1-1; TRBD1 agrees at 8 bases. Per germline, CDR1 MNHEY and CDR2 SMNVEV (reference sequence). The CDR3 contains 17 residues. Unmatched junction bases numbered 9, after V lost 3 bases and J lost 0 bases.

This sequence joins TRBV4-3 and TRBJ1-3, with D perhaps matching TRBD1 (6 bases). Germline CDR1 reads LGHNA; CDR2 reads YSLEER. The CDR3 has 15 residues. V was shortened by 2 bases and J by 0 bases, with 8 bases between the two germline ends. CDR3: CASSQTRGSGNTIYF. In DNA form, the CDR3 reads TGCGCCAGCAGCCAAACCAGGGGCTCTGGAAACACCATATATTTT.

As to this clonotype: A junction boundary mismatches the germline segment, possibly from a read error. The gene calls are TRBV5-6 and TRBJ2-3; D uncertain. The CDR3 is 14 residues long. Germline assignment: CDR1 SGHDT and CDR2 YYEEEE. CDR3 in amino acids: CASSVVHGTDTQYF. CDR3 coding DNA: TGTGCCAGCAGCGTAGTTCACGGCACTGATACGCAGTATTTT.

This clonotype occurred many times. This chain connects TRBV6-2 or TRBV6-3 to TRBJ2-6, with D possibly being TRBD1 or TRBD2 (5 bases each). Looked up from germline, CDR1 is MNHEY and CDR2 is SVGEGT. V lost 0 bases, J lost 4 bases, and 7 bases lay in between. There are 15 residues in the CDR3. CDR3 in amino acids: CASSYSGTGANVLTF. CDR3 sequence (DNA): TGTGCCAGCAGTTACTCAGGGACCGGGGCCAACGTCCTGACTTTC.

Ten or more counts support this clonotype. This chain uses TRBV20-1 with TRBJ2-7; D call uncertain. Trimming took off 0 bases at V and 5 bases at J, with 5 bases between the two ends. Germline CDR1 and CDR2: DFQATT and SNEGSKA (reference sequence). This CDR3 is built from 11 residues. DNA for the CDR3: TGCAGTGCTAGAGATCTTAACGAGCAGTACTTC. It specifies CSARDLNEQYF.

This chain links TRBV29-1 with TRBJ2-5; D gene uncertain. This CDR3 comprises 13 residues. Germline-derived CDR1 and CDR2 are SQVTM and ANQGSEA. Trimming shortened V by 1 base and J by 3 bases, and 9 bases separated the two germline ends. The CDR3 here is CSVEGYREETQYF. The CDR3 DNA reads as TGCAGCGTTGAAGGGTATAGGGAAGAGACCCAGTACTTC. The complete variable domain, with remaining parts taken from reference TRBV29-1 and TRBJ2-5, reads SAVISQKPSRDICQRGTSLTIQCQVDSQVTMMFWYRQQPGQSLTLIATANQGSEATYESGFVIDKFPISRPNLTFSTLTVSNMSPEDSSIYLCSVEGYREETQYFGPGTRLLVL.

This clonotype was seen only a few times. The CDR3 bases are TGCAGCGTTGATGGACAGGGGGCAGATGAGCAGTTCTTC. The encoded protein is CSVDGQGADEQFF. The V gene is TRBV29-1, the J gene TRBJ2-1, with 11 bases lining up with TRBD1. V lost 3 bases and J lost 8; bases outside the gene matches: 3. CDR1 is SQVTM, CDR2 ANQGSEA, per germline. CDR3 length: 13 residues.

V is TRBV19 and J is TRBJ1-2; D ambiguous. The CDR3 sequence is 11 residues long. With 7 bases removed from V and 8 bases from J, the gap between germline ends came to 11 bases. CDR1 and CDR2 (germline): LNHDA, SQIVND (reference sequence). In DNA form, the CDR3 reads TGTGCCAGTAATTTGGGAAGCGGCTACACCTTC. Its translation: CASNLGSGYTF.